Listed below are T cell receptor beta chains from one sample, sequenced in a study of OX40 agonist ivuxolimab in advanced cancers. Profiling relied on immunoSEQ multiplex PCR, and the TCRdb table lists in-frame clones only, not all of them. The profile covers around 22,000 clones, with 70% to 90% appearing a single time and roughly 30% taken by the ten largest. The sequencing used CD4+ or CD8+ T cells sorted from blood, collected in a trial of the OX40 agonist ivuxolimab. These receptors were collected from an adult with an advanced solid tumor such as melanoma, head and neck, liver or kidney cancer. Each CDR3 is given with its conserved first and last residue. The D gene is left open where the match is weak. For some rows the clone size is stated as once, few or many, or as a class when expanded; others skip it.

V: TRBV6-5
J: TRBJ2-7
D: NA
size: medium-sized
DNA: TGTGCCAGCACCAGAGCGAACTCCTACGAGCAGTACTTC
CDR3: CASTRANSYEQYF

V: TRBV7-8
J: TRBJ1-1
D: NA
size: NA
DNA: TGTGCCAGCAGCTTTACGCGGAGGGGCACTGAAGCTTTCTTT
CDR3: CASSFTRRGTEAFF

V: TRBV5-6
J: TRBJ1-1
D: NA
size: NA
DNA: TGTGCCAGCAGCTTAATCCTTCTGGACACTGAAGCTTTCTTT
CDR3: CASSLILLDTEAFF

V: TRBV28
J: TRBJ2-3
D: NA
size: NA
DNA: TGTGCCAGCACTCTCCTCCCCACAGATACGCAGTATTTT
CDR3: CASTLLPTDTQYF

V: TRBV27
J: TRBJ2-2
D: NA
size: once
DNA: TGTGCCAGCAGTTTAGAGAACACCGGGGAGCTGTTTTTT
CDR3: CASSLENTGELFF

V: TRBV7-6
J: TRBJ2-7
D: NA
size: NA
DNA: TGTGCCAGCAGCCCGACTACCGGCGACGAGCAGTACTTC
CDR3: CASSPTTGDEQYF

V: TRBV5-6
J: TRBJ2-1
D: NA
size: NA
DNA: TGTGCCAGCAGCTTGGGGGTGATGTCCTCCTACAATGAGCAGTTCTTC
CDR3: CASSLGVMSSYNEQFF

V: TRBV9
J: TRBJ2-7
D: TRBD1
size: NA
DNA: TGTGCCAGCAGCGAGACAGGGCAGTCCTACGAGCAGTACTTC
CDR3: CASSETGQSYEQYF

V: TRBV10-2
J: TRBJ1-4
D: TRBD1
size: NA
DNA: TGCGCCAGCAGTGAGCTCATCAGGGGGCGGGATGAAAAACTGTTTTTT
CDR3: CASSELIRGRDEKLFF

V: TRBV7-9
J: TRBJ2-2
D: NA
size: NA
DNA: TGTGCCAGCAGCTTAGGAGGGTCCCGCACCGGGGAGCTGTTTTTT
CDR3: CASSLGGSRTGELFF

V: TRBV6-5
J: TRBJ1-1
D: TRBD1
size: NA
DNA: TGTGCCAGCAGTCCATGGACAGGCAGGAACACTGAAGCTTTCTTT
CDR3: CASSPWTGRNTEAFF

V: TRBV6-1
J: TRBJ2-3
D: NA
size: NA
DNA: TGTGCCAGCAGTGAAGCGGTAGCGGCGAGCACAGATACGCAGTATTTT
CDR3: CASSEAVAASTDTQYF

V: TRBV7-8
J: TRBJ2-1
D: TRBD2
size: NA
DNA: TGTGCCAGCAGCTTAGGTAGCGGGGGCTACAATGAGCAGTTCTTC
CDR3: CASSLGSGGYNEQFF

V: TRBV6-6
J: TRBJ2-7
D: TRBD1
size: NA
DNA: TGTGCCAGCAGTTACTCGTTACAGGGGGCACCGGAGGAGCAGTACTTC
CDR3: CASSYSLQGAPEEQYF

V: TRBV27
J: TRBJ1-1
D: NA
size: NA
DNA: TGTGCCAGCAGTCATCCGGGGGGGCTCACTGAAGCTTTCTTT
CDR3: CASSHPGGLTEAFF

V: TRBV19
J: TRBJ2-1
D: NA
size: NA
DNA: TGTGCCAGTAGTTCCGGAGTCAACAATGAGCAGTTCTTC
CDR3: CASSSGVNNEQFF

V: TRBV27
J: TRBJ1-2
D: NA
size: NA
DNA: TGTGCCAGCAGTCCCATTCGAGGTGGGTATGCTGGCTACACCTTC
CDR3: CASSPIRGGYAGYTF

V: TRBV6-5
J: TRBJ2-3
D: TRBD2
size: NA
DNA: TGTGCCAGCAGACCCCGGGGGGGAGCTGATACGCAGTATTTT
CDR3: CASRPRGGADTQYF

V: TRBV6-1
J: TRBJ2-3
D: TRBD1
size: NA
DNA: TGTGCCAGCAGTGAAAGTGTGACAGGGGGCGGAGATACGCAGTATTTT
CDR3: CASSESVTGGGDTQYF

V: TRBV27
J: TRBJ2-3
D: NA
size: NA
DNA: TGTGCCAGCAGTTTTCTAGGTAGCACAGATACGCAGTATTTT
CDR3: CASSFLGSTDTQYF

V: TRBV27
J: TRBJ2-3
D: NA
size: few
DNA: TGTGCCAGCAGTTTTGAGGGGGATACGCAGTATTTT
CDR3: CASSFEGDTQYF

V: TRBV28
J: TRBJ2-7
D: NA
size: NA
DNA: TGTGCCACAAGGGTGGGCAGCTCCTACGAGCAGTACTTC
CDR3: CATRVGSSYEQYF

V: TRBV15
J: TRBJ2-7
D: TRBD1
size: NA
DNA: TGTGCCACCAGCAGGGGACAGGGATACTACGAGCAGTACTTC
CDR3: CATSRGQGYYEQYF

V: TRBV6-5
J: TRBJ2-7
D: NA
size: NA
DNA: TGTGCCAGCTCGGGCAGAGGCTACGAGCAGTACTTC
CDR3: CASSGRGYEQYF

V: TRBV6-4
J: TRBJ2-3
D: TRBD2
size: NA
DNA: TGTGCCAGCAGTGACTCGGCTAGCGGGGGCACAGATACGCAGTATTTT
CDR3: CASSDSASGGTDTQYF

V: TRBV27
J: TRBJ2-5
D: TRBD2
size: NA
DNA: TGTGCCAGCAGCCTAGGGACTAGCGGGGTACAAGAGACCCAGTACTTC
CDR3: CASSLGTSGVQETQYF

V: TRBV14
J: TRBJ2-2
D: NA
size: NA
DNA: TGTGCCAGCAGCCAAGATAGGGGGGTTACCGGGGAGCTGTTTTTT
CDR3: CASSQDRGVTGELFF